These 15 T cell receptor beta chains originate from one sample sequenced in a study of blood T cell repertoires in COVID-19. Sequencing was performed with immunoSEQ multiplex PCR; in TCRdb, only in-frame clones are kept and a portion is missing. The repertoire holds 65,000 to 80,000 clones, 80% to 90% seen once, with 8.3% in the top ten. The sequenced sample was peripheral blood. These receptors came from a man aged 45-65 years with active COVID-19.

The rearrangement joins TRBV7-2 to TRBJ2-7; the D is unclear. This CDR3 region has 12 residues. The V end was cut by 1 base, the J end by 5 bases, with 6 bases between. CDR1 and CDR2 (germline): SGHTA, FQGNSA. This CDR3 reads CASSLVAHEQYF. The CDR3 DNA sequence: TGTGCCAGCAGCTTAGTAGCCCACGAGCAGTACTTC.

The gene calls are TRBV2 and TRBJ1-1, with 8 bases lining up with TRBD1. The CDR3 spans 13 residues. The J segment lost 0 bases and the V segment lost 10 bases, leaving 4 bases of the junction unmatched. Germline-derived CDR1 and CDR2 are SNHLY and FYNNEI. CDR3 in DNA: TGTGCCATCCAGGACAGGGTGAACACTGAAGCTTTCTTT. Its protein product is CAIQDRVNTEAFF.

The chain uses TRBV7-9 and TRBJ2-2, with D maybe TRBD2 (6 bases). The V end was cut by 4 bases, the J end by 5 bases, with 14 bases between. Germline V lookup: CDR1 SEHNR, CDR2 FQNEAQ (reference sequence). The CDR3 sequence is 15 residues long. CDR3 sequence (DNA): TGTGCCAGCAGCTATTCCGGGGGTCGGACCGGGGAGCTGTTTTTT. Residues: CASSYSGGRTGELFF.

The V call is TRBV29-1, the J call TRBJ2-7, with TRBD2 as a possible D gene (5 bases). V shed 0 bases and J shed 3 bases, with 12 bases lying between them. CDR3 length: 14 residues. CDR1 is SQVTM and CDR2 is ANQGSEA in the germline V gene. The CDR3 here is CSVEEGGPSYEQYF. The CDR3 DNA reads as TGCAGCGTTGAAGAAGGAGGACCGAGCTACGAGCAGTACTTC.

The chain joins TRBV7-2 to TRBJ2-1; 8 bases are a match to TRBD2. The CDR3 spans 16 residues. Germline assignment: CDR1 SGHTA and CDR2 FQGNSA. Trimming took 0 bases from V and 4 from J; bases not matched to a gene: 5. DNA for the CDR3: TGTGCCAGCAGCTTAGCGGGTAGCGGGGTGTACAATGAGCAGTTCTTC. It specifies CASSLAGSGVYNEQFF.

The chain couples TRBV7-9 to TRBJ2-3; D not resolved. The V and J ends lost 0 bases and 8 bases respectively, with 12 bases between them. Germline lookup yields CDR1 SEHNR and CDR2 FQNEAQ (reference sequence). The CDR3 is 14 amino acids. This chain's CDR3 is CASSLAPRPGTQYF. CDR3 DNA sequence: TGTGCCAGCAGCTTAGCCCCGAGACCGGGTACGCAGTATTTT.

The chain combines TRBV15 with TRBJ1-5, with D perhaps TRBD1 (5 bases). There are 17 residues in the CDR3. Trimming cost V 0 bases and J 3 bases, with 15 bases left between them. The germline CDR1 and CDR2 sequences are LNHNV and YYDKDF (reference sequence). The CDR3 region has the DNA TGTGCCACCAGCAGAGATCGGGGTCGGGGGGACAATCAGCCCCAGCATTTT. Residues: CATSRDRGRGDNQPQHF.

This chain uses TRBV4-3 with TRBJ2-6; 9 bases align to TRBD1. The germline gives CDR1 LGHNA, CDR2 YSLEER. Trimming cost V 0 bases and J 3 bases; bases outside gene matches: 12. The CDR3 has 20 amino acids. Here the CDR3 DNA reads TGCGCCAGCAGCCAAGACCGACCGGGACAGGGTCATAGTGGGGCCAACGTCCTGACTTTC. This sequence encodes CASSQDRPGQGHSGANVLTF.

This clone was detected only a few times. The CDR3 coding sequence is TGTGCCAGCAGCCACGGAGGGGCAGGGGGCTACGAGCAGTACTTC. It codes for CASSHGGAGGYEQYF. The genes are TRBV3-1 (or the pseudogene TRBV3-2) and TRBJ2-7; tentatively, D is TRBD1 (7 bases). The CDR3 contains 15 residues. CDR1 and CDR2 (germline): LGHDT, YNNKEL (reference sequence). Trimming pared 3 bases from V and 3 bases from J, leaving 15 bases between.

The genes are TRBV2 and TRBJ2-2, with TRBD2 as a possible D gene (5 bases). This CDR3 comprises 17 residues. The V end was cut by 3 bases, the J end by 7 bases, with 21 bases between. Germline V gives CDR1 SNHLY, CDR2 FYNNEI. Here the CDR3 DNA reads TGTGCCAGCAGTGATTACGGGGTAGGAGGTCGGGGCGGGGAGCTGTTTTTT. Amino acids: CASSDYGVGGRGGELFF.

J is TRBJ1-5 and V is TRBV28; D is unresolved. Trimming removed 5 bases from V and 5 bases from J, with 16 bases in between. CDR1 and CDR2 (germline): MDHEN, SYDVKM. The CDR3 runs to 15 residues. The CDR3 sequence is CASSIPGRADQPQHF. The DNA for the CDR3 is TGTGCCAGCAGTATCCCGGGGAGGGCAGATCAGCCCCAGCATTTT. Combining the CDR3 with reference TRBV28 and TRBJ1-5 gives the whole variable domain DVKVTQSSRYLVKRTGEKVFLECVQDMDHENMFWYRQDPGLGLRLIYFSYDVKMKEKGDIPEGYSVSREKKERFSLILESASTNQTSMYLCASSIPGRADQPQHFGDGTRLSIL.

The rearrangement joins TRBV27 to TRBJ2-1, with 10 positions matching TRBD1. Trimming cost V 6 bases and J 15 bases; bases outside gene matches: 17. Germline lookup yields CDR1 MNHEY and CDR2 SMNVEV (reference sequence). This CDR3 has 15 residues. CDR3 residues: CASSPSSTGTGVRFF. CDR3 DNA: TGTGCCAGCAGCCCGTCCTCCACCGGGACAGGGGTTCGGTTCTTC.

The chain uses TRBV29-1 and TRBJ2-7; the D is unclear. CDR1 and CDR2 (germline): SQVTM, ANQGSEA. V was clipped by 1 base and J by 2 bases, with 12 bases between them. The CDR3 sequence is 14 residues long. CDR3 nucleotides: TGCAGCGTTGAAGGCGGCTCCCCCCCCTACGAGCAGTACTTC. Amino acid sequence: CSVEGGSPPYEQYF.

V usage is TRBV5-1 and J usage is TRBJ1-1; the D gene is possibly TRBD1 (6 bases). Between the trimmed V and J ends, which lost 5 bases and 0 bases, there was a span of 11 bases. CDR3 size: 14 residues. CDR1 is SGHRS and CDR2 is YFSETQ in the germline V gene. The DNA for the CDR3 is TGCGCCAGCAGATTCGGGACAATGAACACTGAAGCTTTCTTT. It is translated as CASRFGTMNTEAFF. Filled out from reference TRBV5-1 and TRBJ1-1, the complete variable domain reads KAGVTQTPRYLIKTRGQQVTLSCSPISGHRSVSWYQQTPGQGLQFLFEYFSETQRNKGNFPGRFSGRQFSNSRSEMNVSTLELGDSALYLCASRFGTMNTEAFFGQGTRLTVV.

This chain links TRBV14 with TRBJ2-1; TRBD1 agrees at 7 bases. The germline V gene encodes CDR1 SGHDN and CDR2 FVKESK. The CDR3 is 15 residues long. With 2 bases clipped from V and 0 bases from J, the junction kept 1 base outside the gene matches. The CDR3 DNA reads TGTGCCAGCAGCCAAAGACAGGGCTCCTACAATGAGCAGTTCTTC. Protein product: CASSQRQGSYNEQFF.